The T cell receptor (beta chain) described here comes from a study of beta chain features in type 1 diabetes. The wider study: Sorted cells examined across all samples numbered 100 million to 140 million. Notes on the study in general: Unsettled here was the matter of whether HLA type influences TCRB rearrangement. Lower insertion and higher deletion counts appeared at VDJ junctions in type 1 diabetes patients.

The germline V gene has CDR1 SGHTA and CDR2 FQGNSA. With 5 bases clipped from V and 6 bases from J, the junction kept 13 bases outside the gene matches. The CDR3 extends over 15 amino acids. The sequenced template was cDNA made from the entire isolated RNA. Clones were read by immunoSEQ multiplex PCR, and TCRdb kept only the in-frame ones, dropping some. Counted here are some 500,000 clones, 9.5% to 12% occurring once; the ten biggest clones make up about 0.042%. This clone was counted many times. Its antigen is unknown. Staining for CD45RO/CCR7/CD25/CD127/CD95/CD27 allowed sorting of CD4+ naive, central memory, regulatory and stem cell-like memory cells.

This chain joins TRBV7-2 and TRBJ2-7, with TRBD2 matching 7 bases. Sample: naive CD4+ T cells from blood. The receptor was isolated from a woman between 18 and 30 years old in good health. This chain's CDR3 is CASSPPGRGVGEQYF. CDR3 nucleotide sequence: TGTGCCAGCAGCCCCCCTGGACGGGGGGTCGGCGAGCAGTACTTC.